This TCR beta chain was recorded in a study of blood T cell repertoires in COVID-19. Study details: Nucleic acid was either cDNA or gDNA, and it came from T cells, B-cell-depleted T cells, or PBMCs.

Trimming cost V 4 bases and J 4 bases; bases outside gene matches: 5. The CDR3 runs 14 residues. Looked up from germline, CDR1 is SGDLS and CDR2 is YYNGEE. Methods used by the authors: Reference gene primer amplification gave estimated nucleated cell counts. Profiled with immunoSEQ multiplex PCR; TCRdb holds only in-frame clones, not every one. That table supplies the V and J calls and clone size; D and trimming were determined from the DNA. The table shows some 140,000 clones, with 70% to 80% occurring only once. The source of this sequence is a man aged 55 to 70 with acute or convalescent COVID-19. The sequenced material came from peripheral blood. V usage is TRBV9 and J usage is TRBJ1-3, with 7 bases matching TRBD1. The CDR3 sequence is CASSRQGGGNTIYF. CDR3 DNA: TGTGCCAGCAGCCGACAGGGTGGAGGAAACACCATATATTTT.